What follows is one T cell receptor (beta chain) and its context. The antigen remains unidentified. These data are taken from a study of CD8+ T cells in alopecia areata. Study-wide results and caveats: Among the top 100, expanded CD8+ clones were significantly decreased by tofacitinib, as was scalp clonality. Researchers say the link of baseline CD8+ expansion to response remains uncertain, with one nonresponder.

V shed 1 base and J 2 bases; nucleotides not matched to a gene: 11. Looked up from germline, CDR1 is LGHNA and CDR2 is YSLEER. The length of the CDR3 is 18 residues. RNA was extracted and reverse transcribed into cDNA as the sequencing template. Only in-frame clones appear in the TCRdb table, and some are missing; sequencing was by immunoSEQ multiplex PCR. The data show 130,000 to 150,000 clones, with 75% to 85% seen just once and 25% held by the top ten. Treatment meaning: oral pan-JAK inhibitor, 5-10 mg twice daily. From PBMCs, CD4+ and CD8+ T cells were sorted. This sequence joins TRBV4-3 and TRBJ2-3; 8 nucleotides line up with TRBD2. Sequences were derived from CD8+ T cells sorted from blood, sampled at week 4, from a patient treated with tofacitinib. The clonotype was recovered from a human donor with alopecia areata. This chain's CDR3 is CASSQGQSLAGPTDTQYF. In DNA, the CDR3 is TGCGCCAGCAGCCAAGGGCAGTCGCTAGCGGGCCCCACAGATACGCAGTATTTT.